These T cell receptor beta chains were read from a single sample in a study of T cell repertoires in cytomegalovirus infection. TCRdb itself ran the reads through MiXCR, one entry per CDR3 protein. The table includes 680,000 or so distinct CDR3 sequences, approximately 33% detected once. Their target antigens are unknown. The input for sequencing was cultured PBMCs, taken from culture after CMV antigen stimulation. These receptors all come from a human donor in good health (CMV status not recorded). Some clones in this sample may be carry-over from other donors' samples. The CDR3 runs from the conserved cysteine through the conserved F or W. D genes are given only for firm matches. Size tells how often a clone was seen (once, few, many) or the class of an expanded clone, and some rows leave it out.

J,D,V,size,CDR3,DNA
TRBJ2-2,NA,TRBV6-1,NA,CASSYTGVYTGELFF,TGTGCCAGCAGTTATACGGGGGTGTACACCGGGGAGCTGTTTTTT
TRBJ2-1,TRBD1,TRBV19,NA,CASRGTGGGYNEQFF,TGTGCCAGTAGGGGGACAGGGGGGGGATACAATGAGCAGTTCTTC
TRBJ1-1,NA,TRBV12-3/TRBV12-4,NA,CASRVGLGEAFF,TGTGCCAGCAGGGTTGGACTGGGGGAAGCTTTCTTT
TRBJ1-2,TRBD1,TRBV12-5,NA,CASALAGTAYGYTF,TGTGCTAGTGCCCTAGCCGGGACAGCCTATGGCTACACCTTC
TRBJ2-7,TRBD1,TRBV18,few,CASSPPRGRYEQYF,TGTGCCAGCTCACCACCCAGGGGGCGCTACGAGCAGTACTTC
TRBJ2-5,NA,TRBV7-2,many,CASSFYTGGRVYF,TGTGCCAGCAGCTTCTATACAGGTGGACGGGTGTACTTC
TRBJ1-1,NA,TRBV4-1,NA,CASSQGQHTEAFF,TGCGCCAGCAGCCAAGGCCAGCACACTGAAGCTTTCTTT
TRBJ2-1,NA,TRBV7-2,NA,CASSPADSREQFF,TGTGCCAGCAGCCCGGCCGACAGCCGCGAGCAGTTCTTC
TRBJ2-5,NA,TRBV28,NA,CASSFGADQETQYF,TGTGCCAGCAGTTTCGGGGCGGACCAAGAGACCCAGTACTTC
TRBJ1-1,NA,TRBV6-1,NA,CASSGLSLTEAFF,TGTGCCAGCAGCGGCCTCAGCCTCACTGAAGCTTTCTTT
TRBJ2-3,NA,TRBV2,NA,CASRSGLHTDTQYF,TGTGCCAGCAGGTCAGGACTACACACAGATACGCAGTATTTT
TRBJ2-7,NA,TRBV7-9,NA,CASGLVLGDYEQYF,TGTGCCAGCGGCTTAGTCCTGGGGGACTACGAGCAGTACTTC
TRBJ1-4,NA,TRBV12-3/TRBV12-4,few,CASSPQQGFNEKLFF,TGTGCCAGCAGTCCGCAACAGGGTTTTAATGAAAAACTGTTTTTT
TRBJ1-5,NA,TRBV28,NA,CASSSTGTNQPQHF,TGTGCCAGCAGTTCCACAGGGACCAATCAGCCCCAGCATTTT
TRBJ2-3,NA,TRBV7-2,many,CASSFARPTDTQYF,TGTGCCAGCAGCTTTGCGCGACCCACAGATACGCAGTATTTT
TRBJ2-7,NA,TRBV19,few,CASSTTTTSGFVYEQYF,TGTGCCAGTAGTACGACCACAACGAGCGGTTTTGTCTACGAGCAGTACTTC
TRBJ2-1,TRBD1,TRBV11-2,NA,CASISLRGQNSYNEQFF,TGTGCCAGCATTTCACTCCGGGGACAGAACTCCTACAATGAGCAGTTCTTC